In its sample, the clone carrying this T cell receptor (beta chain) was seen many times. The antigen is undetermined. This CDR3 comprises 13 residues. CDR1 is SGHTA and CDR2 is FQGNSA in the germline V gene. V gave up 5 bases and J gave up 10 bases; unmatched junction bases: 8. One entry per CDR3 protein results from TCRdb running MiXCR on the reads. Of under 100,000 distinct CDR3 sequences listed, about 3.8% were seen once; the top ten hold 3.5% to 6%. The data were obtained in a study of T cell repertoires in cytomegalovirus infection. Study context: CMV infection and matching HLA type were both indicated by public TCR beta signatures. Study-wide results and limits: Cumulated frequencies of public TCR beta families served to identify carriers of CMV plus the relevant HLA. Dominating the ex vivo response were HLA-C-restricted CMV-specific TCR beta clonotypes.

Specimen: PBMCs. This TCR was sampled from a human donor in good health (CMV status not recorded). Some clones in this sample may be carry-over from other donors' samples. V gene TRBV7-2 combines with J gene TRBJ1-1; TRBD1 matches 9 bases. The DNA for the CDR3 is TGTGCCAGCAGCGCGGAACAGGGGGCAAGAGCTTTCTTT. This sequence encodes CASSAEQGARAFF.